This T cell receptor beta chain emerged from a study of early T cells in non-severe SARS-CoV-2 infection. This clonotype has ten or more counts. TCRdb reanalysed the 5' RACE reads using MiXCR and keeps one entry per CDR3 protein. The table lists about 77,000 distinct CDR3 sequences, around 8.7% of them singletons. The CDR3 length is 13 residues. Germline-derived CDR1 and CDR2 are MRHNA and SNTAGT. Trimming left V 3 bases short and J 2 bases short, with 4 bases between. The rearrangement links TRBV6-4 to TRBJ2-2; the D is unclear. Sequenced: whole blood. This clonotype was sampled from an adult who was a healthcare worker with PCR-confirmed SARS-CoV-2 infection or an uninfected control (not recorded which). CDR3 in DNA: TGTGCCAGCAGTGAGACTAACACCGGGGAGCTGTTTTTT. This codes for CASSETNTGELFF.